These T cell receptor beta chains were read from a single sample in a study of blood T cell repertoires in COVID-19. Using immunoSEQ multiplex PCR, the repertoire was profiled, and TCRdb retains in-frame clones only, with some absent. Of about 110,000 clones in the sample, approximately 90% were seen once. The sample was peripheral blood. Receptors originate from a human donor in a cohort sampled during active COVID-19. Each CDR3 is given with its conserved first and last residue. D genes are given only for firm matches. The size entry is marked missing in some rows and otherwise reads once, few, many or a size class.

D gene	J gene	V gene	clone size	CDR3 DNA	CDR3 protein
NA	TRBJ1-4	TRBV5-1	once	TGCGCCAGCAGCTTGGGTCGCTATGAGGATGAAAAACTGTTTTTT	CASSLGRYEDEKLFF
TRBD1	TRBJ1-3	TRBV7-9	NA	TGTGCCAGCAGCAAGACAGGGCCTGGAAACACCATATATTTT	CASSKTGPGNTIYF
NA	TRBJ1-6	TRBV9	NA	TGTGCCAGCAAAGAGACAGGAGATAATTCACCCCTCCACTTT	CASKETGDNSPLHF
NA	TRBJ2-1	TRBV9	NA	TGTGCCAGCAGTGAAGCCGGGACCTACAATGAGCAGTTCTTC	CASSEAGTYNEQFF
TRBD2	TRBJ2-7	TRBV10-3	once	TGTGCCATCAGTGAGTCGACTCCAGCGGGAGTTTACGAGCAGTACTTC	CAISESTPAGVYEQYF
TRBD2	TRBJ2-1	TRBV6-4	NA	TGTGCCAGCAGTCCCCGCCCTATACTAGCGGGAGCCCACAATGAGCAGTTCTTC	CASSPRPILAGAHNEQFF
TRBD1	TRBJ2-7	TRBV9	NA	TGTGCCAGCAGCGGAGGGACCGGACAGGGGTCCTACGAGCAGTACTTC	CASSGGTGQGSYEQYF
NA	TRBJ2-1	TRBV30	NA	TGTGCATCAAATGAGCAGTTCTTC	CASNEQFF
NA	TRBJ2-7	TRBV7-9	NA	TGTGCCAGCAGCGAAACTAGTGTCGAGCAGTACTTC	CASSETSVEQYF
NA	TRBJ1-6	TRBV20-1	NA	TGCAGTGCGGGGGGGGTTTCACCCCTCCACTTT	CSAGGVSPLHF
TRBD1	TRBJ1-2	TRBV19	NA	TGTGCCAGTAGTTTTCCGGACAGGGTGAGGAACTATGGCTACACCTTC	CASSFPDRVRNYGYTF
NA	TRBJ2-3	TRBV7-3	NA	TGTGCCAGCAGCTTAAGGGCACAGCCAGATACGCAGTATTTT	CASSLRAQPDTQYF
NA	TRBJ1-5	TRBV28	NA	TGTGCCACCACCCCCCACCTGGGGGGACAGCCCCAGCATTTT	CATTPHLGGQPQHF
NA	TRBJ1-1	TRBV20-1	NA	TGCAGTGCTAGCAAGAACACTGAAGCTTTCTTT	CSASKNTEAFF
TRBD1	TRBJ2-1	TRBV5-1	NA	TGCGCCAGCAGCTCCGCCGGGACAGAATACAATGAGCAGTTCTTC	CASSSAGTEYNEQFF